This paragraph covers one T cell receptor beta chain sequence. The data belong to a study of control samples from healthy donors and cancer patients. Data came from immunoSEQ multiplex PCR; TCRdb stores just in-frame clones and leaves some out. Recorded for this sample: about 210,000 clones. The CDR3 contains 18 residues. The V gene end was trimmed by 0 bases and the J gene end by 3 bases; junction bases not matched to a gene: 12. The germline gives CDR1 SGHNT, CDR2 YYREEE (reference sequence). Sequenced material: blood. The clonotype comes from a young woman in good health. The chain has TRBV5-4 and TRBJ1-1; 9 nucleotides agree with TRBD1. The CDR3 nucleotides read TGTGCCAGCAGCTTGGCCAACAGGGGGCGTCTGACCGACACTGAAGCTTTCTTT. Translation gives CASSLANRGRLTDTEAFF.